This T cell receptor (beta chain) stems from a study of blood T cells in healthy people across ages. Overall study context: There was about one barcoded beta molecule captured by template switching per two T cells.

This clonotype showed up just a few times. What it recognizes is unknown. PCR was performed a second time for about 7 to 12 cycles using a sample-barcoded 5' primer and a J-beta primer mix. Via MiXCR, TCRdb re-called the 5' RACE reads, giving one row per CDR3 protein. This repertoire shows roughly 800,000 distinct CDR3 sequences, 25% found once; its top ten account for approximately 4%. Whole-study findings and limits: There was a strong correlation between TCR beta diversity and naive T cell percentage.

The germline V gene encodes CDR1 MGHRA and CDR2 YSYEKL. V lost 0 bases and J lost 3, with 12 bases in between. The CDR3 consists of 15 residues. These data are also associated with another study on T cells of mothers and their children. According to that study: Extracted RNA, in its entirety, went into cDNA synthesis at 1.5 ug per 15 ul. From each mother came over 8 million TCR beta CDR3 reads, and from each child came 2.5 million to 3 million.

This chain connects TRBV4-1 to TRBJ2-7, with D uncertain. This receptor was identified in a boy between 10 and 17 years old in good health. The sequenced sample consisted of blood. CDR3 nucleotides: TGCGCCAGCAGCCAAGAACCAGGAAGAAACTACGAGCAGTACTTC. This sequence encodes CASSQEPGRNYEQYF.